A selection of T cell receptor beta chains follows, all from one sample in a study of beta chain features in type 1 diabetes. The protocol was immunoSEQ multiplex PCR, while the TCRdb copy is restricted to in-frame clones and leaves out a portion. The sample includes 300,000 to 400,000 clones, around 13% of them seen just once. Sequencing was carried out using naive CD4+ T cells from blood. Receptors originate from a man younger than 35 in good health. The CDR3 runs from the conserved cysteine through the conserved F or W. The D gene is left open where the match is weak. The listing skips clone size in some rows; elsewhere it reads once, few, many or a size class.

DNA: TGTGCCAGCCGAACAGGGGACGCTTACGAGCAGTACTTC; CDR3: CASRTGDAYEQYF; J: TRBJ2-7; V: TRBV6-1; D: TRBD1; size: -
DNA: TGTGCCAGCAGTAACGGGAACCAGTTCTTC; CDR3: CASSNGNQFF; J: TRBJ2-1; V: TRBV6-5; D: -; size: few
DNA: TGTGCCAGCAGTTTACCGGGCTCCTACGAGCAGTACTTC; CDR3: CASSLPGSYEQYF; J: TRBJ2-7; V: TRBV28; D: -; size: -
DNA: TGTGCCAGCAGCTTAATCCGGGGAGCTATCCCCGGGGAGCTGTTTTTT; CDR3: CASSLIRGAIPGELFF; J: TRBJ2-2; V: TRBV7-2; D: -; size: -
DNA: TGCAGCGTTGTGGCACAGCAGAGTGGCTACACCTTC; CDR3: CSVVAQQSGYTF; J: TRBJ1-2; V: TRBV29-1; D: -; size: -
DNA: TGTGCCAGCTACCACCGGGACAGGGTAATGGGGGCTTTCTTT; CDR3: CASYHRDRVMGAFF; J: TRBJ1-1; V: TRBV6-6; D: TRBD1; size: few
DNA: TGTGCCATCAGTAGCGGGGGTCTCAACGAGCAGTTCTTC; CDR3: CAISSGGLNEQFF; J: TRBJ2-1; V: TRBV10-3; D: TRBD2; size: -
DNA: TGTGCCGTAGGGGTGCTCGCTGGTTTGGCTGGAGATACGCAGTATTTT; CDR3: CAVGVLAGLAGDTQYF; J: TRBJ2-3; V: TRBV9; D: -; size: -
DNA: TGCGCCAGCAGCCAAGATCAGGGGCCAGGGACGCAGTATTTT; CDR3: CASSQDQGPGTQYF; J: TRBJ2-3; V: TRBV4-3; D: -; size: -
DNA: TGCGCCAGCAGCCAGGCCCCTAGATCCGGGGAGCTGTTTTTT; CDR3: CASSQAPRSGELFF; J: TRBJ2-2; V: TRBV4-1; D: -; size: -
DNA: TGTGCCAGCAGCCTATTCCGGGACAGGAATGAACCTGGCTACACCTTC; CDR3: CASSLFRDRNEPGYTF; J: TRBJ1-2; V: TRBV7-2; D: TRBD1; size: -
DNA: TGCGCCAGCAGCCAAGAAAGGGGGCAGGGGAGAAACACCATATATTTT; CDR3: CASSQERGQGRNTIYF; J: TRBJ1-3; V: TRBV4-3; D: TRBD1; size: -
DNA: TGTGCCAGCAGCTTAACGGGGGGGGGCACAGATACGCAGTATTTT; CDR3: CASSLTGGGTDTQYF; J: TRBJ2-3; V: TRBV7-3; D: TRBD2; size: -
DNA: TGTGCCAGCAGCCAAGATTGGGTGCCTAGCGGGGGACGTAGGTACAATGAGCAGTTCTTC; CDR3: CASSQDWVPSGGRRYNEQFF; J: TRBJ2-1; V: TRBV4-2; D: TRBD2; size: few
DNA: TGTGCCAGCAGCTCCAGGGGGGTGGCAGAAACTGACAATGAGCAGTTCTTC; CDR3: CASSSRGVAETDNEQFF; J: TRBJ2-1; V: TRBV9; D: -; size: -
DNA: TGTGCCAGCAGCGTAGGGACTAGCGGGTACGAGCAGTACTTC; CDR3: CASSVGTSGYEQYF; J: TRBJ2-7; V: TRBV9; D: TRBD2; size: -
DNA: TGTGCCAGCAGCGTCCTCCCCGGGATCTTCTCTGGGGCCAACGTCCTGACTTTC; CDR3: CASSVLPGIFSGANVLTF; J: TRBJ2-6; V: TRBV5-5; D: -; size: -
DNA: TGTGCCAGCAGTTTGACGGCGCAGGGCCGGGACATGGAAGAGACCCAGTACTTC; CDR3: CASSLTAQGRDMEETQYF; J: TRBJ2-5; V: TRBV28; D: -; size: few
DNA: TGTGCCAGCGGGCGCAGTTCCTACGAGCAGTACTTC; CDR3: CASGRSSYEQYF; J: TRBJ2-7; V: TRBV25-1; D: -; size: few
DNA: TGTGCCAGCAGCCTAGCGGGAGTAAACACCGGGGAGCTGTTTTTT; CDR3: CASSLAGVNTGELFF; J: TRBJ2-2; V: TRBV7-3; D: TRBD2; size: -
DNA: TGTGCCAGCAGTGGGACTAGCGGGAGTATCGGAGAGCAGTACTTC; CDR3: CASSGTSGSIGEQYF; J: TRBJ2-7; V: TRBV6-1; D: TRBD2; size: few
DNA: TGTGCCAGCAGCTTTTCCGGCTACGAGCAGTACTTC; CDR3: CASSFSGYEQYF; J: TRBJ2-7; V: TRBV11-2; D: -; size: -
DNA: TGTGCCAGCAGCTACCAGACAGGGGTGAACACTGAAGCTTTCTTT; CDR3: CASSYQTGVNTEAFF; J: TRBJ1-1; V: TRBV11-2; D: TRBD1; size: few
DNA: TGTGCCAGCAGCTTTGCAGGGCCAGGGGATACGCAGTATTTT; CDR3: CASSFAGPGDTQYF; J: TRBJ2-3; V: TRBV25-1; D: -; size: few
DNA: TGTGCCAGCAGCTTAAGGCAGGAGGGAGGCTACACCTTC; CDR3: CASSLRQEGGYTF; J: TRBJ1-2; V: TRBV7-9; D: -; size: few
DNA: TGCGCCAGCAGCCAAGCCTGGACAGGGGCTAACTATGGCTACACCTTC; CDR3: CASSQAWTGANYGYTF; J: TRBJ1-2; V: TRBV4-1; D: TRBD1; size: -
DNA: TGTGCCTGGAGTGGCGGGATGACAGGGAAGGGTTCCACAGATACGCAGTATTTT; CDR3: CAWSGGMTGKGSTDTQYF; J: TRBJ2-3; V: TRBV30; D: -; size: -
DNA: TGTGCCAGTACCCGAGGGCAGGGGGCATCCTACGAGCAGTACTTC; CDR3: CASTRGQGASYEQYF; J: TRBJ2-7; V: TRBV19; D: TRBD1; size: once
DNA: TGTGCCAGCAGCTCTGATAGCGGGGGCGGCTACGAGCAGTACTTC; CDR3: CASSSDSGGGYEQYF; J: TRBJ2-7; V: TRBV7-2; D: TRBD2; size: -
DNA: TGTGCCAGCAGTTACTCGGGGGGATCGGGTGGAAACACCATATATTTT; CDR3: CASSYSGGSGGNTIYF; J: TRBJ1-3; V: TRBV6-5; D: -; size: few